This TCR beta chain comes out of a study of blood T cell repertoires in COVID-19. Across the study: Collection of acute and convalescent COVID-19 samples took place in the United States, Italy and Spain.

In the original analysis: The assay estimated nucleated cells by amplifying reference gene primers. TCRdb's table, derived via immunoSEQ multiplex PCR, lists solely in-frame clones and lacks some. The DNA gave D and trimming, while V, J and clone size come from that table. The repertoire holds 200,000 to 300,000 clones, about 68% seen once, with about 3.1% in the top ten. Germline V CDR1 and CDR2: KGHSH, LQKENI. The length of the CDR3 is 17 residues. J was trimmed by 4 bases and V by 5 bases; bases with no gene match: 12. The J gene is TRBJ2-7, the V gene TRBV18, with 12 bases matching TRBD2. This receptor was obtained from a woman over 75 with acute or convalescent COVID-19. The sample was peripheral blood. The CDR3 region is CASSAGTSGFLPYEQYF. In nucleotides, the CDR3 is TGTGCCAGCTCAGCCGGGACTAGCGGGTTTTTACCTTACGAGCAGTACTTC.